The clone carrying this T cell receptor beta chain was counted only a few times. Its antigen is not known. This entry belongs to a study of T cell responses to AZD1222 COVID-19 vaccine. Study findings and constraints: Repertoire samples came only from after the peak T cell response. Donors were largely white British and mainly female; clonal diversity was possibly underestimated.

The CDR3 loop spans 11 amino acids. Trimming removed 4 bases at V and 10 bases at J, with 10 bases between. In germline, CDR1 is MNHEY, CDR2 SVGEGT. Libraries were prepared by immunoSEQ multiplex PCR; TCRdb keeps only in-frame clonotypes and omits some of them. The sample gives about 180,000 clones, around nine tenths of which show up once; about 9.9% is in the top ten. Sequences were derived from peripheral blood, sampled 28 days after the second AZD1222 dose. The receptor was isolated from an adult who received the AZD1222 COVID-19 vaccine. The chain has TRBV6-2 or TRBV6-3 and TRBJ1-1; D is uncertain. CDR3 sequence: CASSSPKGAFF. CDR3 in DNA: TGTGCCAGCAGTTCGCCCAAGGGAGCTTTCTTT.